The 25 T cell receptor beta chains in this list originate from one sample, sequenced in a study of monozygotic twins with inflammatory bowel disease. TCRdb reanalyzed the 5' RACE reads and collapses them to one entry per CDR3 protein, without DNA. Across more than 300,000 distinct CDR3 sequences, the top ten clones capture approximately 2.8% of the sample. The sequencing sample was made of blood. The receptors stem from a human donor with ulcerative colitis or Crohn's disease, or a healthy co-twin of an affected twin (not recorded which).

This CDR3 reads CASRGQYIQYF. The chain recombines TRBV3-1 with TRBJ2-4; TCRdb names TRBD1, which stays unverified in the absence of DNA. The CDR3 sequence is 11 residues long. Germline loops: CDR1 LGHDT, CDR2 YNNKEL (reference sequence). Full variable domain (missing parts from reference TRBV3-1 and TRBJ2-4): DTAVSQTPKYLVTQMGNDKSIKCEQNLGHDTMYWYKQDSKKFLKIMFSYNNKELIINETVPNRFSPKSPDKAHLNLHINSLELGDSAVYFCASRGQYIQYFGAGTRLSVL.

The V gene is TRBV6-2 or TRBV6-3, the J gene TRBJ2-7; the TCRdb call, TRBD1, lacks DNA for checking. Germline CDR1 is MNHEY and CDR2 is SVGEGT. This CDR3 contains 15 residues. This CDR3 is CASSNDRGRTYEQYF.

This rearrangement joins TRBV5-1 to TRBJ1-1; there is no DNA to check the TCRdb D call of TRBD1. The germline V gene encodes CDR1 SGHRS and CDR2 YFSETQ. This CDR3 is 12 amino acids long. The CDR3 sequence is CASSPDRTEAFF.

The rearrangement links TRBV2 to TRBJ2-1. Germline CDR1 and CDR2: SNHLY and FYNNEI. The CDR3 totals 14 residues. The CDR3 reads CASRVGGSYNEQFF.

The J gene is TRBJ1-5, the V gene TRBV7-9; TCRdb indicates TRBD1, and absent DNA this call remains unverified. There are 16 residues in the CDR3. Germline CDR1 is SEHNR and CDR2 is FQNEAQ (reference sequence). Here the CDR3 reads CASSPSGWTVAQPQHF. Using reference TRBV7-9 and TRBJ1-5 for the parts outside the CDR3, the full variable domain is DTGVSQNPRHKITKRGQNVTFRCDPISEHNRLYWYRQTLGQGPEFLTYFQNEAQLEKSRLLSDRFSAERPKGSFSTLEIQRTEQGDSAMYLCASSPSGWTVAQPQHFGDGTRLSIL.

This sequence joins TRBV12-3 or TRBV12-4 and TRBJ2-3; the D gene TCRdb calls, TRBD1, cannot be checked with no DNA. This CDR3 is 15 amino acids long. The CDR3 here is CASSFSGGEGDTQYF.

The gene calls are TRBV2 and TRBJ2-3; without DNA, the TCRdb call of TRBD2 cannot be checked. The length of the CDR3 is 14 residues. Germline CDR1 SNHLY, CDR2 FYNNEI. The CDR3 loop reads CASSVGLAGDTQYF.

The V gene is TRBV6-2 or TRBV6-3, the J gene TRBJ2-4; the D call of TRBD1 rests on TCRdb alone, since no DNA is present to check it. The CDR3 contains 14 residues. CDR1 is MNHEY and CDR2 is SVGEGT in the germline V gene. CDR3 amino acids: CASRPPAGGNIQYF.

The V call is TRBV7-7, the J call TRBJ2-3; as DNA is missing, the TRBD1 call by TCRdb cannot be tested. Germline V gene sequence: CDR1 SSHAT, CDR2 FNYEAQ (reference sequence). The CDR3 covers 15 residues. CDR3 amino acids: CASSLVSGSTDTQYF.

The CDR3 sequence is CASRIPLPEGAEQYF. The chain is built from TRBV28 and TRBJ2-7; the TCRdb call, TRBD1, lacks DNA for checking. The length of the CDR3 is 15 residues. CDR1 is MDHEN, CDR2 SYDVKM, per germline.

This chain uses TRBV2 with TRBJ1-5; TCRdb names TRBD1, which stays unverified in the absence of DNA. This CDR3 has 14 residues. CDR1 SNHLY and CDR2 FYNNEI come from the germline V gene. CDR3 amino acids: CGVGSDRSNQPQHF.

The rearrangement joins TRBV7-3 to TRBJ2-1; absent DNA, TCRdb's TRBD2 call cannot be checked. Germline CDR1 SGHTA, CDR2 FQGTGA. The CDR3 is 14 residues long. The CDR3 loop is CASSSRTSGGVKFF.

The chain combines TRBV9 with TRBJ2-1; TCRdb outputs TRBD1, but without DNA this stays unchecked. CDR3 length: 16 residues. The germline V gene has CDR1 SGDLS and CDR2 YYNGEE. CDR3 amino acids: CASSPHEGDTYNEQFF.

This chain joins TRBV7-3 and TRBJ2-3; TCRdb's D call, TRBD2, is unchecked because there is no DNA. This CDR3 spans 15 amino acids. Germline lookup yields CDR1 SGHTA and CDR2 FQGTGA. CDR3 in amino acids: CASSSRAGSTDTPYF. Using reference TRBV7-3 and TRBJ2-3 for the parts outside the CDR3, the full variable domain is GAGVSQTPSNKVTEKGKYVELRCDPISGHTALYWYRQSLGQGPEFLIYFQGTGAADDSGLPNDRFFAVRPEGSVSTLKIQRTERGDSAVYLCASSSRAGSTDTPYFGPGTRLTVL.

CDR3 in amino acids: CASSKGGNTEAFF. This chain links TRBV19 with TRBJ1-1. This CDR3 spans 13 amino acids. The germline gives CDR1 LNHDA, CDR2 SQIVND (reference sequence).

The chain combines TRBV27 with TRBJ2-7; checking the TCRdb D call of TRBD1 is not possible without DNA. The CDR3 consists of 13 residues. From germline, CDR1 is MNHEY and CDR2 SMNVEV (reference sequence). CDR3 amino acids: CASGSGQVYEQYF.

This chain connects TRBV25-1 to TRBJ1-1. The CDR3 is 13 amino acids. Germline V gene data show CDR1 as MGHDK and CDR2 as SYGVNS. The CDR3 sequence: CASSESGETEAFF.

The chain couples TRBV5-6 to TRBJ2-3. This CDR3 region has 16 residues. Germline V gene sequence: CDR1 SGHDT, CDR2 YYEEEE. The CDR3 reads CASGRPALSATDTQYF.

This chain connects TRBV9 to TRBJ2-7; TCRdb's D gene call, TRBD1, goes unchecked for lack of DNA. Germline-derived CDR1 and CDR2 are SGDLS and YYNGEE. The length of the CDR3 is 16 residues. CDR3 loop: CASSVGVGGPLSEQYF.

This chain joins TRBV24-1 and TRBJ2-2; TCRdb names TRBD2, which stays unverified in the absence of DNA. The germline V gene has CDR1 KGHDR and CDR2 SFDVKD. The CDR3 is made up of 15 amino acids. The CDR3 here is CATSDIMRDTGELFF.

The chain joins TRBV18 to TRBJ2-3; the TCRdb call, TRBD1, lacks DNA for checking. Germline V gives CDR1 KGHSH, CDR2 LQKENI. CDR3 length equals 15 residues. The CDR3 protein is CATLGQGFSTDTQYF.

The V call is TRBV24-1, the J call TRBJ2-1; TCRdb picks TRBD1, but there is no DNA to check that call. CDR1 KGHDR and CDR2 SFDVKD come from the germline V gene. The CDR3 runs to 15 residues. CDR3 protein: CATSDPRGAGNEQFF.

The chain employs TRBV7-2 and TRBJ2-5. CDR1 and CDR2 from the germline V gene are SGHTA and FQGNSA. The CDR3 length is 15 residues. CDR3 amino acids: CASSLASSGKETQYF.

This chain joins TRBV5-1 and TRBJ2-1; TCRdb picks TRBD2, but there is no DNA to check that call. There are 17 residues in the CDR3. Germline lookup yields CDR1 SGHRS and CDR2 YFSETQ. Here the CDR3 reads CASSFGLAGGSYNEQFF.

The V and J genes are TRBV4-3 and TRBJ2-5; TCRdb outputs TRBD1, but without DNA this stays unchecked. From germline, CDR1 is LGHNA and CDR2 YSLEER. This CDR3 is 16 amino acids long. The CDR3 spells CASSQDAPGSQETQYF.